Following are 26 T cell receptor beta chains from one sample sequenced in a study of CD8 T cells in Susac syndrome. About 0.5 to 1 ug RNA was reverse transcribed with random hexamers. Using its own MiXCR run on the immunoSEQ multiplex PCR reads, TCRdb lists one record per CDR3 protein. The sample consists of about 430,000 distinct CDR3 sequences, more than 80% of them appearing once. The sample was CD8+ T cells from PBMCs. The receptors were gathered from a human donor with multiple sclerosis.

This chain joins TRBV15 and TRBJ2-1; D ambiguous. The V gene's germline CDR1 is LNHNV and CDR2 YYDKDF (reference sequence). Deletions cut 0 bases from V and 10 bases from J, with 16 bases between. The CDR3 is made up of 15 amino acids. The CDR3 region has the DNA TGTGCCACCAGCAGAGATCCTGTAAACCACGGAGAGCAGTTCTTC. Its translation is CATSRDPVNHGEQFF.

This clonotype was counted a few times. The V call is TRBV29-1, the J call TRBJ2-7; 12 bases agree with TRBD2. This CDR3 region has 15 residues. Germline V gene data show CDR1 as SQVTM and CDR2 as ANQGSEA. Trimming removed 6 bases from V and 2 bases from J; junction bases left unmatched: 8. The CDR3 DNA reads TGCAGCGTCTTTCTAGCGGGAGGGCTTACCTACGAGCAGTACTTC. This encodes CSVFLAGGLTYEQYF.

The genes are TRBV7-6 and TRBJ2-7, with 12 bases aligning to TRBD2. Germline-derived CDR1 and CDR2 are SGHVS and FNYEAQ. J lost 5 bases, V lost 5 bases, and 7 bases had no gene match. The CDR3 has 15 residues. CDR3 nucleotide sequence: TGTGCCAGCAGCCAAGGACTAGCGGGGCCCCACGAGCAGTACTTC. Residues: CASSQGLAGPHEQYF.

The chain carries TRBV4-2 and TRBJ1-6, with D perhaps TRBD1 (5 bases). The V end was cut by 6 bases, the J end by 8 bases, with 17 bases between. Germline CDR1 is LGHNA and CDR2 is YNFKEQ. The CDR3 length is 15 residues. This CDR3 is CASRASGVGDSPLHF. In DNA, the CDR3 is TGTGCCAGCAGGGCCTCGGGGGTTGGGGATTCACCCCTCCACTTT.

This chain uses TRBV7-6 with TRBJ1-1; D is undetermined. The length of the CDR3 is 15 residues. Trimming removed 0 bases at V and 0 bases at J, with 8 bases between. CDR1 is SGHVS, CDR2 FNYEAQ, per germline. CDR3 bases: TGTGCCAGCAGCTTAGCGAAGGACCTGAACACTGAAGCTTTCTTT. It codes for CASSLAKDLNTEAFF.

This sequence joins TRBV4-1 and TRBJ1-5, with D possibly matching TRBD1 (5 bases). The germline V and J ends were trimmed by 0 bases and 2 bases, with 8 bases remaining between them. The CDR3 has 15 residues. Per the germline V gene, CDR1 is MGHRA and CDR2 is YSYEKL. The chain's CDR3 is CASSQDPRGNQPQHF. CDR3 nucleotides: TGCGCCAGCAGCCAAGATCCCAGGGGCAATCAGCCCCAGCATTTT.

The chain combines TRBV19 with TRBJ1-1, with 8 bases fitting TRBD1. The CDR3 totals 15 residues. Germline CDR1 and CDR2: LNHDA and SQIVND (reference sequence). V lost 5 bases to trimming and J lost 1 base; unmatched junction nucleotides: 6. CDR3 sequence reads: CASSVNGQGNTEAFF. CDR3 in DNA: TGTGCCAGTAGTGTGAATGGACAGGGGAACACTGAAGCTTTCTTT.

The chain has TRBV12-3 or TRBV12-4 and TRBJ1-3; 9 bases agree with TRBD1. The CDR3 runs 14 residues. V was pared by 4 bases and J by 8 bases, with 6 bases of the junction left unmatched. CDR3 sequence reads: CASSWTGVGDTIYF. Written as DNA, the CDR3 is TGTGCCAGCAGTTGGACAGGGGTCGGGGACACCATATATTTT.

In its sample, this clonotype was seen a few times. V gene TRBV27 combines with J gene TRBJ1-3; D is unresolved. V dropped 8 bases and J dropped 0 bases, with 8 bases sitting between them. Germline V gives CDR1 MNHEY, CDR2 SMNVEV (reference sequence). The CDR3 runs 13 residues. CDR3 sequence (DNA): TGTGCCAGCTCCGAAATCTCTGGAAACACCATATATTTT. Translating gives CASSEISGNTIYF.

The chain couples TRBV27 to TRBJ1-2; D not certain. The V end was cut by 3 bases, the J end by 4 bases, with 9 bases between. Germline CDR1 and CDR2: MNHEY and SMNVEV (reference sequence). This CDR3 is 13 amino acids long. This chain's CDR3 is CASSFSSGYGYTF. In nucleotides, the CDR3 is TGTGCCAGCAGTTTTTCCTCCGGCTATGGCTACACCTTC.

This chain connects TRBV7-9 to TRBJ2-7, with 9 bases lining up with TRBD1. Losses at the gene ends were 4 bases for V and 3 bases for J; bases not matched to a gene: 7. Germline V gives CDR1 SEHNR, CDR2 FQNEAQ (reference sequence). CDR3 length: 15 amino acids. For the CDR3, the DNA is TGTGCCAGCAGCTCACCGGGACAGGGCCACTACGAGCAGTACTTC. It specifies CASSSPGQGHYEQYF.

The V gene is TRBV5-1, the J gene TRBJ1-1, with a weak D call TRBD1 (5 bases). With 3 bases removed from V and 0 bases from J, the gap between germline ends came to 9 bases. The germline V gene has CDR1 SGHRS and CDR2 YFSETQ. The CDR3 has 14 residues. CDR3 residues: CASSSRAMNTEAFF. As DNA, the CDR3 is TGCGCCAGCAGCTCCAGGGCCATGAACACTGAAGCTTTCTTT.

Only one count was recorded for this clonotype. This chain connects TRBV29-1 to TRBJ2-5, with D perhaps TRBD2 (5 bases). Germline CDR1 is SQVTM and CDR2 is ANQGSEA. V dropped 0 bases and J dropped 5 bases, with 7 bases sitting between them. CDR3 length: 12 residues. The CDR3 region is CSVEDRGETQYF. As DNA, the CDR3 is TGCAGCGTTGAAGATCGAGGGGAGACCCAGTACTTC. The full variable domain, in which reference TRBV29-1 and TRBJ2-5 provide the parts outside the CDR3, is SAVISQKPSRDICQRGTSLTIQCQVDSQVTMMFWYRQQPGQSLTLIATANQGSEATYESGFVIDKFPISRPNLTFSTLTVSNMSPEDSSIYLCSVEDRGETQYFGPGTRLLVL.

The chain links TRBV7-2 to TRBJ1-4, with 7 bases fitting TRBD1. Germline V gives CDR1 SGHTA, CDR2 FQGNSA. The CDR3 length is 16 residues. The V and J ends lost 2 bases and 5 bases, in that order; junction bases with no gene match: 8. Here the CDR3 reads CASSLLLGRGNEKLFF. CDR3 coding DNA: TGTGCCAGCAGCTTACTTCTTGGCAGGGGGAATGAAAAACTGTTTTTT.

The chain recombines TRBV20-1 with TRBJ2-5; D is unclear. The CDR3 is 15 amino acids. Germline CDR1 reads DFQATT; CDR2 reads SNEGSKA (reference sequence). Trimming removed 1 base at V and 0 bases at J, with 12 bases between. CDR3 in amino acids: CSARVRVSYQETQYF. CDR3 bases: TGCAGTGCTAGAGTCCGGGTTTCGTACCAAGAGACCCAGTACTTC.

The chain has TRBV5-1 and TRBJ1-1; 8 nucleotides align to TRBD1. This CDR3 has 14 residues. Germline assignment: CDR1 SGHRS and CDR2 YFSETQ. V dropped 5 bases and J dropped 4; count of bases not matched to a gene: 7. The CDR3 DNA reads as TGCGCCAGCAGAGGCGGACAGGGAGTCACTGAAGCTTTCTTT. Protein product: CASRGGQGVTEAFF.

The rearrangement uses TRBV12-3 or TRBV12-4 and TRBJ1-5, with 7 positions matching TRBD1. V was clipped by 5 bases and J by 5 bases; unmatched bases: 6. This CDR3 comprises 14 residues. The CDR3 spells CASSPDRVDQPQHF. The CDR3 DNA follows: TGTGCCAGCAGTCCAGACAGGGTTGATCAGCCCCAGCATTTT.

CDR3 sequence reads: CSARDLSGLAGGYEQYF. CDR3 bases: TGCAGTGCTAGAGATCTCTCAGGACTAGCGGGAGGTTACGAGCAGTACTTC. J is TRBJ2-7 and V is TRBV20-1, with 14 bases lining up with TRBD2. Trimming took 0 bases from V and 4 from J; bases not matched to a gene: 8. The CDR3 runs to 17 residues. Germline loops: CDR1 DFQATT, CDR2 SNEGSKA (reference sequence).

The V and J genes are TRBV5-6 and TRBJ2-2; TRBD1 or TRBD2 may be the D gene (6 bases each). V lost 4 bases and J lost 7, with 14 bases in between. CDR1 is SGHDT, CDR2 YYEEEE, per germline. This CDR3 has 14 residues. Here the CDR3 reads CASSHSGAHGELFF. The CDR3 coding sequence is TGTGCCAGCAGCCACTCGGGGGCCCACGGGGAGCTGTTTTTT. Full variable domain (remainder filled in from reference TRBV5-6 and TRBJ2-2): DAGVTQSPTHLIKTRGQQVTLRCSPKSGHDTVSWYQQALGQGPQFIFQYYEEEERQRGNFPDRFSGHQFPNYSSELNVNALLLGDSALYLCASSHSGAHGELFFGEGSRLTVL.

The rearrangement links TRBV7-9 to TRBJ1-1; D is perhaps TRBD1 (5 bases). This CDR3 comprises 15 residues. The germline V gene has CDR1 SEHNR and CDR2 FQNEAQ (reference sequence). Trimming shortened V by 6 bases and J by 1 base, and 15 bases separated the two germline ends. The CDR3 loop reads CASSWTREGNTEAFF. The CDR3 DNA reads TGTGCCAGCAGTTGGACAAGGGAGGGGAACACTGAAGCTTTCTTT.

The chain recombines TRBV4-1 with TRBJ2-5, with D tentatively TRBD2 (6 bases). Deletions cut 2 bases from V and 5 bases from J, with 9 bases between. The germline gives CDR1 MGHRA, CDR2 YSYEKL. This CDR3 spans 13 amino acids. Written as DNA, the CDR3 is TGCGCCAGCAGCCAACCGACTAGGGAGACCCAGTACTTC. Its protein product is CASSQPTRETQYF.

CDR3 DNA sequence: TGTGCCAGCAGCGTGGCGGAGGAGCAGTACTTC. It is translated as CASSVAEEQYF. The chain joins TRBV5-6 to TRBJ2-7; D remains unclear. From germline, CDR1 is SGHDT and CDR2 YYEEEE. The V end was cut by 4 bases, the J end by 7 bases, with 9 bases between. The CDR3 has 11 residues.

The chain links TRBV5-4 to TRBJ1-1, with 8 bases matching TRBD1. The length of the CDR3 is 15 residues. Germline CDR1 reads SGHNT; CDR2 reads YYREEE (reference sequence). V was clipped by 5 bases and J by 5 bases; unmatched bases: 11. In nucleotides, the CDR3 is TGTGCCAGCAGTCTTTATCCCAGGGGGCGGACTGAAGCTTTCTTT. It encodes CASSLYPRGRTEAFF. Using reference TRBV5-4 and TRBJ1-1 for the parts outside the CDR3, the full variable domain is ETGVTQSPTHLIKTRGQQVTLRCSSQSGHNTVSWYQQALGQGPQFIFQYYREEENGRGNFPPRFSGLQFPNYSSELNVNALELDDSALYLCASSLYPRGRTEAFFGQGTRLTVV.

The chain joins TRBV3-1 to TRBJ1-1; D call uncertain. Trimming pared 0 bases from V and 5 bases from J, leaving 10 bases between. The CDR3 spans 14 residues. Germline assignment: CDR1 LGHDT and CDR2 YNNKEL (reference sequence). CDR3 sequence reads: CASSQEASGTEAFF. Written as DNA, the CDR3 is TGTGCCAGCAGCCAAGAAGCGAGTGGGACTGAAGCTTTCTTT.

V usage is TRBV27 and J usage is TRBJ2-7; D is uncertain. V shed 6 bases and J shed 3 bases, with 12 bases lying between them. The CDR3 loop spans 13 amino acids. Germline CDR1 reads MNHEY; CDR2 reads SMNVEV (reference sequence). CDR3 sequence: CASSPFPGYEQYF. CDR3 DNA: TGTGCCAGCAGCCCATTCCCGGGCTACGAGCAGTACTTC.

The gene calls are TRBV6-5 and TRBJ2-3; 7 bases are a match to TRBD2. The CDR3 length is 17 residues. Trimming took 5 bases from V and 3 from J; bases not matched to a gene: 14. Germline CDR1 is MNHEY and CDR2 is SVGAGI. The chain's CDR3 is CASSTETTRRGTDTQYF. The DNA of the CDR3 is TGTGCCAGCAGTACTGAAACGACTAGGCGGGGGACAGATACGCAGTATTTT.